Listed here are 8 T cell receptor beta chains from one sample, sequenced in a study of metastatic and nonmetastatic thyroid tumors. MiXCR was used by TCRdb to re-call the PCR reads. The sample includes about 69,000 clones, approximately 14% seen only once; the top ten take over 6.5%. Patients underwent thyroid surgery, and none had received any treatment before it. The sequenced sample consisted of blood. The source of these receptors is a male donor with papillary thyroid cancer or a benign thyroid nodule (not recorded which). Some clones in this sample may be carry-over from other donors' samples.

The chain is built from TRBV30 and TRBJ1-1, with D tentatively TRBD1 (5 bases). The length of the CDR3 is 12 residues. Deletions cut 0 bases from V and 8 bases from J, with 10 bases between. Germline V gives CDR1 GTSNPN, CDR2 SVGIG (reference sequence). The DNA for the CDR3 is TGTGCCTGGAGTGTACTGACAGTAGAAGCTTTCTTT. Amino acids: CAWSVLTVEAFF.

This clone was counted only a few times. With a much larger clone just one base away, this may be a read error. This CDR3 is CASSSSVTAVSNEKLFF. In DNA form, the CDR3 reads TGTGCCAGCAGTTCATCCGTGACGGCCGTCTCTAATGAAAAACTGTTTTTT. The V gene is TRBV28, the J gene TRBJ1-4; the D is unclear. Germline lookup yields CDR1 MDHEN and CDR2 SYDVKM. The CDR3 runs to 17 residues. V lost 4 bases, J lost 3 bases, and 18 bases lay in between. The full variable domain, with the rest looked up from reference TRBV28 and TRBJ1-4, is DVKVTQSSRYLVKRTGEKVFLECVQDMDHENMFWYRQDPGLGLRLIYFSYDVKMKEKGDIPEGYSVSREKKERFSLILESASTNQTSMYLCASSSSVTAVSNEKLFFGSGTQLSVL.

This clone showed up many times. The V call is TRBV5-6, the J call TRBJ2-2; the match to TRBD2 covers 10 bases. The CDR3 has 16 amino acids. Per germline, CDR1 SGHDT and CDR2 YYEEEE. The J segment lost 4 bases and the V segment lost 0 bases, leaving 3 bases of the junction unmatched. CDR3 coding DNA: TGTGCCAGCAGCTTGGCATTAGCGGGAGGCACCGGGGAGCTGTTTTTT. Translated, it gives CASSLALAGGTGELFF.

The rearrangement links TRBV11-2 to TRBJ2-3; 10 bases align to TRBD2. V was clipped by 1 base and J by 6 bases; unmatched bases: 7. CDR3 length: 16 amino acids. Germline loops: CDR1 SGHAT, CDR2 FQNNGV. The CDR3 protein is CASSLGVLAGVDTQYF. For the CDR3, the DNA is TGTGCCAGCAGCTTAGGGGTCCTAGCGGGAGTGGATACGCAGTATTTT.

This clone was found many times. The V and J genes are TRBV29-1 and TRBJ1-2; D remains ambiguous. The CDR3 length is 11 residues. V shed 4 bases and J shed 6 bases, with 9 bases lying between them. Germline assignment: CDR1 SQVTM and CDR2 ANQGSEA. CDR3 in DNA: TGCAGCGTTGGCCAGGTCAATGGCTACACCTTC. Translation: CSVGQVNGYTF. Drawing the rest from reference TRBV29-1 and TRBJ1-2, the complete variable domain is SAVISQKPSRDICQRGTSLTIQCQVDSQVTMMFWYRQQPGQSLTLIATANQGSEATYESGFVIDKFPISRPNLTFSTLTVSNMSPEDSSIYLCSVGQVNGYTFGSGTRLTVV.

Note on this clone: Just one base apart from a much larger clone, this may be a read error. Additional DNA sequences in this sample encode the identical CDR3. The chain combines TRBV3-1 with TRBJ2-5, with unresolved D. The length of the CDR3 is 13 residues. In germline, CDR1 is LGHDT, CDR2 YNNKEL (reference sequence). Deletions cut 0 bases from V and 5 bases from J, with 7 bases between. The CDR3 DNA follows: TGTGCCAGCAGCCAAGATGATACTGAGACCCAGTACTTC. It codes for CASSQDDTETQYF.

The sample holds a few counts of this clone. Just one base apart from a much larger clone, this may be a read error. Other DNA sequences in this specimen translate into the identical CDR3. The J gene is TRBJ1-1, the V gene TRBV27; D is unresolved. The CDR3 loop spans 15 amino acids. Germline assignment: CDR1 MNHEY and CDR2 SMNVEV (reference sequence). In nucleotides, the CDR3 is TGTGCCAGTAGTTTAACTCCAGAGCTGAACACTGAAGCTTTCTTT. This codes for CASSLTPELNTEAFF.

Only a few counts were recorded for this clone. A much larger clone differs from this one at a single base, so this may be a read error. The chain recombines TRBV28 with TRBJ2-1; TRBD2 might be the D (5 bases). This CDR3 region has 14 residues. Germline V CDR1 and CDR2: MDHEN, SYDVKM. V lost 8 bases, J lost 8 bases, and 19 bases lay in between. The CDR3 DNA sequence: TGTGCCAGCCGAAGGGAGTATGGTTCGGATGAGCAGTTCTTC. It codes for CASRREYGSDEQFF. Filled out from reference TRBV28 and TRBJ2-1, the complete variable domain reads DVKVTQSSRYLVKRTGEKVFLECVQDMDHENMFWYRQDPGLGLRLIYFSYDVKMKEKGDIPEGYSVSREKKERFSLILESASTNQTSMYLCASRREYGSDEQFFGPGTRLTVL.